The source of this T cell receptor (beta chain) is a study of blood T cell repertoires in COVID-19 (dated by TCRdb to 2018 to 2021). About the full investigation: Collaborator samples came from the United States, Italy and Spain and covered acute and convalescent phases of COVID-19. The dataset comprised deeply sampled blood TCRbeta repertoires from subjects exposed to, actively infected with, or recovered from COVID-19. Nearly every sample came with metadata listing a de-identified subject ID, COVID-19 status, age in years and sex. HLA class I and class II types, where available, came from metadata supplied by the sample provider rather than from assay-based typing. The prospective study material was composed of cDNA or gDNA derived from T cells, B-cell-depleted T cells, or PBMCs. Samples were obtained from the ongoing ImmuneRACE study (first 160 participants) and from some 1,300 subjects provided by 6 global collaborators. The repertoires were made available in a free public database intended to serve as a resource for research on the immune response to SARS-CoV-2. Study-wide conclusions, independent of this receptor: How much clinical and demographic metadata was included differed by source and by participant, and the metadata was provided uncurated.

One collaborating source in Seattle enrolled patients while the patients were actively infected and followed the patients over time throughout the course of disease. Each collaborating institution followed its own protocols to collect whole blood in K2EDTA tubes. Collaborator samples were shipped for TCRbeta analysis as frozen whole blood, isolated PBMCs, or DNA extracted from either sample type. As for this clone: It lacks a known antigen. Qualities for individual bases were not recorded, and no much larger clone is one base off.

V ends up 4 bases short and J 0 bases short, with an unmatched junction base count of 7. From the cysteine through the phenylalanine, the CDR3 covers 16 amino acids. CDR3 DNA only is kept here, 48 bases in frame from base 1. CDR1 and CDR2 were assigned from the germline V gene as SGHAT and FQNNGV. The immunoSEQ Assay, a bias-controlled multiplex PCR, was used to amplify TCRbeta CDR3 regions from genomic DNA. In the original analysis: The number of nucleated cells in each sample was estimated from the amplification of reference gene primers within the assay. To quantify the absolute abundance of each unique TCRbeta CDR3 rearrangement, sequence reads were collapsed and filtered. For each sample, productive Simpson clonality was calculated as the square root of Simpson's diversity index over productive rearrangements. As stored in TCRdb, this immuneACCESS dataset retains in-frame rearrangements with V and J assigned. A fraction of the clones does not appear; measured against another copy, unresolved V genes explain less than half of the discrepancy, and the remainder lacks a known reason. V and J calls and clone size are as listed in that table; D and trimming were resolved from the DNA. This sample has almost 200,000 clones in its table, and roughly 83% of those were observed once. The ten largest clones take up about 6.5% of the sample.

The specimen sequenced was peripheral blood. The origin of this receptor is a woman aged 40 to 50 with COVID-19, enrolled during active disease. The sequence links TRBV11-2 to TRBJ2-3; TRBD2 agrees with 7 junctional bases. The CDR3 region: CASSSGGGSSTDTQYF. The nucleotide sequence is given as TGTGCCAGCAGCTCTGGTGGCGGGAGTAGCACAGATACGCAGTATTTT.